This T cell receptor (beta chain) was recorded in a study of shared clonotypes between healthy human individuals (dated by TCRdb to the early 2020s). Some background on the complete study: A few men and a couple of women, aged 18 to 49 years, made up the cohort. For each donor, CD4 naive and CD4 memory were each given three plates, CD8 naive was given two plates, and CD8 memory was given one plate. To estimate repertoire size and how much clonotype sharing occurs between individuals, the study deeply sequenced the blood TCR repertoires of roughly 5 healthy adults. To increase sequencing depth and limit assay-specific biases, TCR repertoire library preparation and sequencing were carried out by different laboratories using diverse techniques. Each donor's leukapheresis produced roughly between roughly 0.94 and 9.5 billion PBMCs.

CD8 naive samples were CD45RO-negative cells positively selected for CCR7, giving a CD45RA+CCR7+ population that excluded TemRA cells. The donors were healthy, HIV-negative adults with no recently reported acute infections or vaccinations. Only Caucasian adults living in Nashville, Tennessee, USA were represented among the donors. After blood collection by leukapheresis, PBMCs were isolated using Ficoll-Histopaque density gradient centrifugation and then cryopreserved in the vapor phase of liquid nitrogen. Purity and quantity of every magnetically sorted T cell population were checked by analytical flow cytometry. Genomic DNA was isolated from each sorted fraction and quantified by UV absorbance on a Nanodrop 2000c. With respect to this clone: It has no known antigen specificity. Base qualities were left out, and no much larger clone turns up one base away.

Using the deep immunoSEQ assay, multiplex PCR amplified TCR CDR3 regions from genomic DNA. For each cell subset, the extracted genomic DNA was distributed evenly across all wells of several immunoSEQ 96-well plates, and each plate served as one replicate. For sorted subsets, each replicate PCR was loaded with approximately 200 ng genomic DNA, equivalent to 30,000 or so T cell genomes. Purified libraries were quantified with a Qubit 3.0 fluorometer, sized on a Bioanalyzer 2100, and re-quantified with the KAPA Library Quantification kit. Each immunoSEQ 96-well plate was sequenced on its own single-read 150-cycle Illumina NextSeq 550 flow cell. The original methods were these. Because the immunoSEQ output held only junctional sequences and lacked quality scores, the filtering could not match the filtering applied to full-length reads. To assign V/J genes and CDR3, sequences were annotated against IMGT germline references using PyIR, a Python wrapper for IgBLAST v1.9. Reads were filtered out if the reads had weak V/J assignments (E-value above 1e-6), no CDR3, stop codons, out-of-frame junctions, or ambiguous translated residues. V3J clonotypes were defined as sequences sharing an identical inferred V gene, J gene, and CDR3 amino acid sequence. The percentage overlap between two repertoires was calculated by dividing the number of shared unique clonotypes by the size of the smaller repertoire. Richness of each repertoire was evaluated using RTK rarefaction, the Chao1 estimator, and Recon v2.1 estimates of unobserved clonotypes. For all TCRbeta clonotypes obtained by the gDNA method from a handful of donors, generation probabilities were computed with OLGA. In its TCRdb copy, this immuneACCESS table keeps in-frame sequences only and misses some clones. Where compared with another copy, unresolved V genes explain less than half of these, and the others have no known cause. That table furnishes V, J and clone size, whereas the DNA furnished D and trimming. Across this sample there are around 640,000 clones, with roughly 95% seen only once. More than 0.085% of the sample is in the top ten clones.

Trimming takes 5 bases from V and 3 bases from J, and the germline ends sit 16 bases apart. CDR3 length: 15 amino acids, cysteine to phenylalanine. CDR3 DNA is the only sequence kept; it has 45 bases, read in frame from the first base. The germline V gene (reference sequence) provides CDR1 LNHNV and CDR2 YYDKDF. What the research found in general, with its limitations: Across four donors, about 5% of naive CD4, 3.5% of naive CD8, 2.3% of memory CD4, and around 0.4% of memory CD8 clonotypes were shared. Naive subsets generally had larger estimated clonotype richness than memory subsets did. Because the study included a small number of donors, the genetic and exposure-history diversity represented was limited. Compared with non-shared clonotypes, clonotypes shared by all four sorted-subset donors had higher generation probabilities. Only blood was sampled, and tissue TCR repertoires likely differ from those in blood. Rarefaction of sorted-subset datasets indicated incomplete sequencing despite the large sequencing depth. Pairwise subsampling indicated that sequencing depth was expected to affect the degree of clonotype sharing among donors.

Specimen: naive CD8+ T cells sorted from blood. The label giving this sample's cell subset or site can be read as: CD45RA+CCR7+. This clonotype was obtained from a woman in her 30s in good health. The rearranged segments are TRBV15 and TRBJ1-2, with the D segment identity uncertain. CDR3 sequence: CATSPQEGGHYGYTF. The nucleotide sequence is given as TGTGCCACCAGCCCCCAGGAGGGCGGTCACTATGGCTACACCTTC.